This is a list of T cell receptor beta chains from one sample in a study of CD8+ T cells in alopecia areata. Here immunoSEQ multiplex PCR was the method, and the copy in TCRdb shows in-frame clones only, minus some. The data contain about 190,000 clones, around 60% of them singletons. The sample consisted of CD4+ T cells sorted from blood, taken at week 4, from a patient treated with tofacitinib. Every receptor here comes from a human donor with alopecia areata. The conserved cysteine and the conserved F or W are not part of the CDR3 here. The D gene is left open where the match is weak.

d_call	j_call	v_call	cdr3_aa
NA	TRBJ1-1	TRBV30	AWSVSVNTEAF
NA	TRBJ2-5	TRBV14	ASSQWETQY
TRBD1	TRBJ1-1	TRBV5-6	ASSRRTGVKAF
NA	TRBJ1-4	TRBV27	ASSFHGPNEKLF
TRBD2	TRBJ2-2	TRBV7-2	ASRVGLAGPTGELF
TRBD1	TRBJ1-1	TRBV6-5	ASNIGQGRNTEAF
NA	TRBJ1-2	TRBV9	ASSGRSYGYT
NA	TRBJ2-7	TRBV7-3	AIGTTGCSYEQY
TRBD2	TRBJ2-7	TRBV9	ASSARAGGPSEQY
NA	TRBJ2-5	TRBV29-1	SVAGIGQETQY
NA	TRBJ2-3	TRBV2	ASSVTQGTDTQY
TRBD1	TRBJ1-5	TRBV30	AWSVGQGVSNQPQH
NA	TRBJ2-3	TRBV4-3	ASSQESVDTQY
NA	TRBJ2-3	TRBV2	ASSEEAASTDTQY
NA	TRBJ2-1	TRBV25-1	ASRKVGGNNEQF
NA	TRBJ2-5	TRBV7-3	ASSTGPGGTQY
NA	TRBJ2-7	TRBV7-8	ASSLDSRDEQY
TRBD1	TRBJ2-5	TRBV7-2	ASSFRQGAWETQY
TRBD2	TRBJ2-5	TRBV7-2	ASSPGLAGVRETQY
TRBD2	TRBJ2-1	TRBV25-1	ASSDPSSGALYNEQF
NA	TRBJ2-7	TRBV18	ASSPMTGVHEQY
NA	TRBJ2-5	TRBV27	ASSFTGISETQY
NA	TRBJ2-1	TRBV29-1	SVGWGDEQF
TRBD1	TRBJ1-5	TRBV14	ASSTGVNQPQH
NA	TRBJ2-1	TRBV6-1	ASSEAGGYNEQF
TRBD1	TRBJ2-4	TRBV29-1	STTGGQNIQY
NA	TRBJ2-3	TRBV6-6	ASTKVPVGGTDTQY
NA	TRBJ2-2	TRBV30	AWTGVIRTGELF
TRBD1	TRBJ2-3	TRBV5-1	ASSLAELQGPDTQY
NA	TRBJ2-2	TRBV15	ATSRAMGPVNTGELF
NA	TRBJ1-1	TRBV7-2	ASSLPPRPGGGRTEAF
NA	TRBJ2-7	TRBV2	ASTHRVSEQY
NA	TRBJ2-2	TRBV13	ASSLRQNTGELF
TRBD2	TRBJ2-5	TRBV30	ASLAGGETQY
NA	TRBJ1-3	TRBV7-2	ASSQQLTGNTIY
NA	TRBJ2-7	TRBV2	ASRGGQGDYEQY
NA	TRBJ2-1	TRBV29-1	SVRQGRGDEQF
NA	TRBJ2-3	TRBV4-3	ASSQGGGVLDTQY
NA	TRBJ2-1	TRBV29-1	SVESRTEGQF
TRBD2	TRBJ2-3	TRBV25-1	ASSEVLAGGADTQY
TRBD1	TRBJ1-2	TRBV30	ARGGEGAYGYT
TRBD2	TRBJ2-3	TRBV29-1	SVEARGRVTDTQY
NA	TRBJ2-3	TRBV4-2	ASSQERASTDTQY
NA	TRBJ2-7	TRBV4-1	ASSQGGTYSYEQY
NA	TRBJ1-1	TRBV27	ASSNRAEAF
TRBD1	TRBJ1-5	TRBV4-1	ASSQDETGEGNQPQH
NA	TRBJ2-7	TRBV25-1	ASSELGAGISSYEQY
NA	TRBJ2-4	TRBV15	ATSRLADRAKNIQY
NA	TRBJ1-1	TRBV29-1	SVVGQLTEAF
TRBD2	TRBJ2-7	TRBV7-2	ASSLGLAGLPYEQY
NA	TRBJ1-2	TRBV30	AWSVPTPGGYT
NA	TRBJ2-3	TRBV7-2	ASSRRANTDTQY
NA	TRBJ1-5	TRBV5-6	ASSTRGSGQPQH
NA	TRBJ1-2	TRBV2	ASSEVGGLGGYT